This T cell receptor beta chain was sequenced in a study of T cells in Graves' hyperthyroidism and ophthalmopathy. The CDR3 is 14 residues long. Trimming pared 4 bases from V and 4 bases from J, leaving 13 bases between. Germline loops: CDR1 SGHVS, CDR2 FQNEAQ. It was RNA transcripts that yielded the amplified TCR beta CDR3 regions. Using the HTBI primer set, a first-round RT-PCR was run on the TCR CDR3. TCRdb independently ran MiXCR on the multiplex PCR reads; one entry per CDR3 protein. The data contain a few hundred thousand distinct CDR3 sequences, 46% of them singletons. The source material was peripheral blood or thyroid tissue (not recorded which). The gene calls are TRBV7-8 and TRBJ1-2, with D unresolved. The source is an adult woman with Graves' disease, either hyperthyroidism or ophthalmopathy (not recorded which). CDR3 amino acids: CASSSGRVSYGYTF. The CDR3 DNA is TGTGCCAGCAGCTCCGGGAGGGTTAGCTATGGCTACACCTTC.